The rows below give T cell receptor beta chains drawn from one sample of a study of blood T cell repertoires in COVID-19. Method: immunoSEQ multiplex PCR; TCRdb's copy keeps in-frame clones and lacks some. The sample lists about 54,000 clones; roughly 79% were seen once. What was sequenced was peripheral blood. These receptors were obtained from an older woman with acute or convalescent COVID-19. The CDR3 runs from the conserved cysteine through the conserved F or W. Fields, in order: J gene, V gene, D gene, clone size, CDR3 protein, CDR3 DNA. D genes are given only for firm matches. Part of the rows lack a size; the others show once, few, many or a class for expanded clones.

TRBJ2-7 TRBV9 . . CASSSQQVSYEQYF TGTGCCAGCTCCTCCCAACAGGTCTCCTACGAGCAGTACTTC
TRBJ2-7 TRBV5-1 . . CASRLASRDEQYF TGCGCCAGCAGGTTGGCTAGCCGGGACGAGCAGTACTTC
TRBJ2-7 TRBV6-2/TRBV6-3 . few CASSPDLPPRSYEQYF TGTGCCAGCAGTCCCGACTTGCCGCCCCGCTCCTACGAGCAGTACTTC
TRBJ2-3 TRBV24-1 TRBD1 . CATSRQGYTQYF TGTGCCACCAGCCGACAGGGGTATACGCAGTATTTT
TRBJ2-7 TRBV11-2 TRBD1 . CASSPTGGSYEQYF TGTGCCAGCAGCCCGACAGGGGGGAGCTACGAGCAGTACTTC
TRBJ2-7 TRBV6-5 TRBD1 . CASSYSRTGPSEQYF TGTGCCAGCAGTTACTCAAGGACAGGGCCCTCGGAGCAGTACTTC
TRBJ2-1 TRBV7-8 TRBD2 . CASSSGLAGGDPYNEQFF TGTGCCAGCAGCTCAGGTCTAGCGGGAGGGGACCCCTACAATGAGCAGTTCTTC
TRBJ2-7 TRBV6-2/TRBV6-3 . . CASSLPGLSEQYF TGTGCCAGCAGTTTACCGGGACTCTCCGAGCAGTACTTC
TRBJ1-2 TRBV28 . . CASRIDSSFGYTF TGTGCCAGCAGGATTGACTCATCTTTTGGCTACACCTTC
TRBJ1-2 TRBV5-1 TRBD1 . CASSEQGDFGYTF TGCGCCAGCAGCGAACAGGGGGATTTTGGCTACACCTTC
TRBJ1-6 TRBV3-1/TRBV3-2 . . CASSPIRNSPLHF TGTGCCAGCAGCCCCATCCGGAATTCACCCCTCCACTTT
TRBJ2-3 TRBV18 . . CASSPIQGYSTDTQYF TGTGCCAGCTCACCAATCCAGGGCTATAGCACAGATACGCAGTATTTT
TRBJ2-3 TRBV7-3 TRBD2 . CASSRTSEDTQYF TGTGCCAGCAGCAGGACTAGCGAAGATACGCAGTATTTT
TRBJ2-3 TRBV6-5 . . CASSLTGTDTQYF TGTGCCAGCAGCTTGACAGGCACAGATACGCAGTATTTT
TRBJ1-2 TRBV6-6 . . CASTGQYYGYTF TGTGCCAGCACCGGACAGTACTATGGCTACACCTTC
TRBJ1-6 TRBV19 . few CASRVSTYNSPLHF TGTGCCAGCAGGGTGTCAACCTATAATTCACCCCTCCACTTT
TRBJ2-3 TRBV9 TRBD2 . CASSVAPASGSTDTQYF TGTGCCAGCAGCGTAGCCCCGGCTAGCGGGAGCACAGATACGCAGTATTTT
TRBJ2-1 TRBV27 TRBD1 . CASSSLGQGIREQFF TGTGCCAGCAGTTCCCTGGGACAGGGTATTCGTGAGCAGTTCTTC
TRBJ1-3 TRBV6-5 . . CASRSWGGSGNTIYF TGTGCCAGCAGGTCCTGGGGGGGCTCTGGAAACACCATATATTTT
TRBJ2-4 TRBV28 TRBD2 . CASKGRANIQYF TGTGCCAGCAAGGGGAGGGCGAACATTCAGTACTTC
TRBJ2-7 TRBV4-1 TRBD2 . CASSQILAGDTYEQYF TGCGCCAGCAGCCAAATACTAGCGGGGGATACCTACGAGCAGTACTTC
TRBJ1-1 TRBV5-5 TRBD1 . CASSPQVTGGTEAFF TGTGCCAGCAGCCCTCAGGTGACAGGGGGCACTGAAGCTTTCTTT
TRBJ2-2 TRBV25-1 . once CASSRTGRTGELFF TGTGCCAGCTCTCGTACAGGGCGTACCGGGGAGCTGTTTTTT
TRBJ1-4 TRBV5-1 . . CASSWTDRFSATNEKLFF TGCGCCAGCAGCTGGACAGACCGATTTAGTGCAACTAATGAAAAACTGTTTTTT
TRBJ1-2 TRBV18 . . CASSPLGTTSNYGYTF TGTGCCAGCTCACCACTCGGGACAACTTCTAACTATGGCTACACCTTC
TRBJ1-5 TRBV15 . . CATSRDRTDYSNQPQHF TGTGCCACCAGCAGAGACCGGACAGACTATAGCAATCAGCCCCAGCATTTT
TRBJ2-2 TRBV7-3 . . CASSFGHQTGELFF TGTGCCAGCAGCTTTGGCCACCAGACCGGGGAGCTGTTTTTT
TRBJ1-2 TRBV27 TRBD1 . CASSLSGQGGYTF TGTGCCAGCAGTTTATCTGGACAGGGGGGCTACACCTTC
TRBJ2-5 TRBV5-4 . . CASSRGTGTKETQYF TGTGCCAGCAGCCGGGGGACGGGAACTAAAGAGACCCAGTACTTC
TRBJ2-7 TRBV7-9 TRBD2 . CASDRGPRGDEQYF TGTGCCAGTGACCGGGGCCCGCGGGGGGACGAGCAGTACTTC
TRBJ2-1 TRBV5-1 TRBD2 . CASSLAGTSSYNEQFF TGCGCCAGCAGCTTGGCCGGGACTAGCTCCTACAATGAGCAGTTCTTC
TRBJ1-1 TRBV7-2 TRBD1 . CASSTRTGMNTEAFF TGTGCCAGCAGCACGCGGACAGGCATGAACACTGAAGCTTTCTTT
TRBJ1-5 TRBV6-5 . . CASMDSSNQPQHF TGTGCCAGCATGGACAGTAGCAATCAGCCCCAGCATTTT
TRBJ2-1 TRBV5-4 . once CASSRGGNEQFF TGTGCCAGCAGCAGGGGTGGGAATGAGCAGTTCTTC
TRBJ2-7 TRBV5-1 TRBD2 . CASSLTSGGANEQYF TGCGCCAGCAGCCTTACGAGCGGGGGGGCTAACGAGCAGTACTTC
TRBJ1-2 TRBV5-5 TRBD1 . CASSAGTGGQNYGYTF TGTGCCAGCAGCGCCGGGACAGGGGGCCAGAACTATGGCTACACCTTC
TRBJ2-7 TRBV3-1/TRBV3-2 . . CASSQQLTLAEQYF TGTGCCAGCAGCCAACAACTGACCTTAGCCGAGCAGTACTTC
TRBJ1-3 TRBV30 . . CAWNREKAGNTIYF TGTGCCTGGAACAGGGAGAAAGCTGGAAACACCATATATTTT
TRBJ2-1 TRBV6-5 . . CASSYSTGGNNEQFF TGTGCCAGCAGTTACTCGACTGGGGGGAACAATGAGCAGTTCTTC
TRBJ2-2 TRBV5-1 . . CASSPEGGRGELFF TGCGCCAGCAGCCCGGAGGGGGGGCGCGGGGAGCTGTTTTTT
TRBJ1-5 TRBV10-3 TRBD1 . CAISEGTGRNQPQHF TGTGCCATCAGTGAAGGGACAGGAAGGAATCAGCCCCAGCATTTT
TRBJ1-1 TRBV5-6 TRBD1 few CASRYRGLNTEAFF TGTGCCAGCAGGTACAGGGGGCTGAACACTGAAGCTTTCTTT
TRBJ1-5 TRBV24-1 . . CATSDSINQPQHF TGTGCCACCAGTGATTCCATTAATCAGCCCCAGCATTTT
TRBJ1-1 TRBV5-1 TRBD1 . CASSPLTGGMNTEAFF TGCGCCAGCAGCCCCCTGACAGGGGGAATGAACACTGAAGCTTTCTTT
TRBJ1-1 TRBV5-5 TRBD1 . CASSPGQGESVNTEAFF TGTGCCAGCAGCCCCGGACAGGGCGAATCGGTGAACACTGAAGCTTTCTTT
TRBJ2-1 TRBV11-3 TRBD2 . CASSLSGTSGGSGNEQFF TGTGCCAGCAGCTTATCTGGGACTAGCGGGGGATCGGGCAATGAGCAGTTCTTC
TRBJ1-1 TRBV11-2 . . CASSLDMGMNTEAFF TGTGCCAGCAGCTTAGATATGGGCATGAACACTGAAGCTTTCTTT
TRBJ2-1 TRBV4-2 TRBD2 . CASSQLAGNNEQFF TGTGCCAGCAGCCAACTAGCGGGCAACAATGAGCAGTTCTTC
TRBJ2-7 TRBV11-1 . . CASSLDRGGTYEQYF TGTGCCAGCAGCTTAGACAGGGGAGGCACCTACGAGCAGTACTTC
TRBJ1-5 TRBV18 TRBD1 . CASSPGQGMPQHF TGTGCCAGCTCACCCGGACAGGGCATGCCCCAGCATTTT
TRBJ1-3 TRBV30 . . CAWNLGGSGNTIYF TGTGCCTGGAACCTAGGGGGTTCTGGAAACACCATATATTTT
TRBJ2-1 TRBV13 . . CASSAYRNEQFF TGTGCCAGCAGCGCCTACCGCAATGAGCAGTTCTTC
TRBJ1-2 TRBV9 . . CASGGDGYTF TGTGCCAGCGGGGGGGATGGCTACACCTTC